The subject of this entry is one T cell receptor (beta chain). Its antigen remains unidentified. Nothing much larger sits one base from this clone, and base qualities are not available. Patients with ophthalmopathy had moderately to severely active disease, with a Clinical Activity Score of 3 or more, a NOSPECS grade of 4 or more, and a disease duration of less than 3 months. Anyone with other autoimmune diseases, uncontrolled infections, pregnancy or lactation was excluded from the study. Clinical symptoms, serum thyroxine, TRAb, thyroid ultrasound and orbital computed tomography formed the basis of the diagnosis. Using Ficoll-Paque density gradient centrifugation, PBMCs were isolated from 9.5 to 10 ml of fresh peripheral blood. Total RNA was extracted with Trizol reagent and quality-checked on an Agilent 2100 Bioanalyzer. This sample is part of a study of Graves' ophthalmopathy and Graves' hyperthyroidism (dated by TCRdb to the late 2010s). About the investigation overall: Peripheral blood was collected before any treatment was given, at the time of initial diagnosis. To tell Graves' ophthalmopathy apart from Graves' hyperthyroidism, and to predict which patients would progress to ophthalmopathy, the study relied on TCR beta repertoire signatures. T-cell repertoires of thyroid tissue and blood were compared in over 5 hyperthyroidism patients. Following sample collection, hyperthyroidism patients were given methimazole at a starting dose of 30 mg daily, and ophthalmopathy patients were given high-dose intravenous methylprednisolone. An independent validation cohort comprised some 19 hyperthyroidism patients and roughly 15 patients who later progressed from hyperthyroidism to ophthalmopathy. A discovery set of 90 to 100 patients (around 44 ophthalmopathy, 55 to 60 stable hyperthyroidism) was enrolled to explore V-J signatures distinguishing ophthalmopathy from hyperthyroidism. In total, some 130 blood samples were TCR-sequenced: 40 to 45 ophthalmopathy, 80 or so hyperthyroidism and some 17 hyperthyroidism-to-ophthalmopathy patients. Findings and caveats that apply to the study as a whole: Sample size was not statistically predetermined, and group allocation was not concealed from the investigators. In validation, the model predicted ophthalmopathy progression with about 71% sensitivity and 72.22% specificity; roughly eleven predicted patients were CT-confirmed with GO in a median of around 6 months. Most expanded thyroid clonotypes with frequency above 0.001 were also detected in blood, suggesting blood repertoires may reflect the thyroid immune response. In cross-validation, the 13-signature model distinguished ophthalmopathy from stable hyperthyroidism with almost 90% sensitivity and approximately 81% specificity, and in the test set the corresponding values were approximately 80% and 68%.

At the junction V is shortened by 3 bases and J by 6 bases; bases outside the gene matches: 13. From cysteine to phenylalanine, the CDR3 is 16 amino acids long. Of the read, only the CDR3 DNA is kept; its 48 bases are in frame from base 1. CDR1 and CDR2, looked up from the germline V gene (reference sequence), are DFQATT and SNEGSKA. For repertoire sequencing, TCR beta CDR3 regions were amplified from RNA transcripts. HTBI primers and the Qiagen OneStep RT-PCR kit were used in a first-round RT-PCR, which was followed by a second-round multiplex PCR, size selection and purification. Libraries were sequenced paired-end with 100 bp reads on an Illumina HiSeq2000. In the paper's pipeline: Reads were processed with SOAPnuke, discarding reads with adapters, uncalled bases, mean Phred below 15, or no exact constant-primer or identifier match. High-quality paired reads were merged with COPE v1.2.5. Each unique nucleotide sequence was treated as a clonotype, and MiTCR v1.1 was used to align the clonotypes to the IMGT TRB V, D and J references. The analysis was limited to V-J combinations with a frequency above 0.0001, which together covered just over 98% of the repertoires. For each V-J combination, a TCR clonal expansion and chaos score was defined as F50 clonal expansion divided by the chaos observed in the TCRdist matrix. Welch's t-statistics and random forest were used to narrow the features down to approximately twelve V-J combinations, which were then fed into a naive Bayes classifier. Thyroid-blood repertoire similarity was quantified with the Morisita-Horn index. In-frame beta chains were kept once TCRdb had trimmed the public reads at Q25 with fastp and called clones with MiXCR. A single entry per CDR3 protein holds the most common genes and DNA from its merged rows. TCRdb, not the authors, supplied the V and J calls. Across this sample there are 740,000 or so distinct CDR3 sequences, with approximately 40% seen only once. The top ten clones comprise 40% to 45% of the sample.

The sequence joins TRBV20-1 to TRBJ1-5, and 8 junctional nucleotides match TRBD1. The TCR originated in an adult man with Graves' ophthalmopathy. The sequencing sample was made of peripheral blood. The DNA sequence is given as TGCAGTGCTAGTGGGCTTGCATCAGGGGGCCTTCAGCCCCAGCATTTT. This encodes CSASGLASGGLQPQHF.